This is a list of T cell receptor beta chains from one sample in a study of T cell changes during pregnancy in multiple sclerosis. Profiling relied on immunoSEQ multiplex PCR, and the TCRdb table lists in-frame clones only, not all of them. The sample has about 23,000 clones, roughly 87% seen once. The source material was CD8+ T cells from peripheral blood mononuclear cells, sampled after pregnancy. These receptor sequences come from a female donor with multiple sclerosis, enrolled in a pregnancy study. CDR3s include the opening cysteine and the closing phenylalanine or tryptophan.

J | V | CDR3
TRBJ2-3 | TRBV10-3 | CAIRAREGTDTQYF
TRBJ2-7 | TRBV28 | CASKGTGEGDWGYEQYF
TRBJ2-7 | TRBV2 | CASSEWSSGGYEQYF
TRBJ1-1 | TRBV19 | CASSRRFGVNTEAFF
TRBJ2-1 | TRBV12-5 | CASGPSDRGWYNEQFF
TRBJ2-7 | TRBV7-9 | CASSFPEGLTYEQYF
TRBJ2-3 | TRBV9 | CASSVGYTSGSSTDTQYF
TRBJ2-1 | TRBV19 | CASSFRTEEYNEQFF
TRBJ2-7 | TRBV5-6 | CASSLVSSGRYEQYF
TRBJ2-3 | TRBV6-1 | CASSEMERTDTQYF
TRBJ1-1 | TRBV5-1 | CASSLDRTTEAFF
TRBJ1-4 | TRBV28 | CASSRWTGRGNEKLFF
TRBJ2-7 | TRBV6-1 | CASREAGGPSYEQYF
TRBJ1-1 | TRBV5-6 | CASSLLESPEAFF
TRBJ1-3 | TRBV11-3 | CASSHRGSGNTIYF
TRBJ2-7 | TRBV5-5 | CASSLGAGRAAYEQYF
TRBJ2-1 | TRBV29-1 | CSVEETSSNEQFF
TRBJ2-1 | TRBV4-1 | CASSRGGDSYNEQFF
TRBJ2-1 | TRBV28 | CASSFLLAGDEQFF
TRBJ2-7 | TRBV6-5 | CASSGRDSHYYEQYF
TRBJ2-7 | TRBV6-5 | CASSYGDTYEQYF
TRBJ1-5 | TRBV27 | CASSPNSSNQPQHF
TRBJ2-3 | TRBV4-3 | CASSPSPPGSADTQYF
TRBJ1-2 | TRBV10-3 | CAISESGGQGFDYGYTF
TRBJ1-4 | TRBV4-1 | CASSQPYERSRGEKLFF
TRBJ2-4 | TRBV27 | CASSFGRAKNIQYF
TRBJ2-3 | TRBV4-3 | CASSQLAGASGTQYF
TRBJ2-5 | TRBV7-4 | CASSPRGSQETQYF
TRBJ2-6 | TRBV5-4 | CASSFMSSGNSGANVLTF
TRBJ1-1 | TRBV4-2 | CASSQDRGNTEAFF
TRBJ2-4 | TRBV7-8 | CASSLTGGGDIQYF
TRBJ2-1 | TRBV7-9 | CASSLVIANEQFF
TRBJ1-1 | TRBV10-1 | CASSEQRNTEAFF
TRBJ1-1 | TRBV5-4 | CASRRVEGNTEAFF
TRBJ2-7 | TRBV11-2 | CASSQKSPGTENSYEQYF